Listed here are 9 T cell receptor beta chains from one sample, sequenced in a study of PD-1 blockade in classical Hodgkin lymphoma. Clones were sequenced by immunoSEQ multiplex PCR, and TCRdb holds only the in-frame ones, with some missing. The sample contains nearly 60,000 clones, approximately 90% of which appear only once. No patient escaped relapse after autologous stem cell transplantation, and brentuximab vedotin exposure varied. Sequenced here: peripheral blood mononuclear cells (PBMCs), sampled before the second cycle of nivolumab. The receptors come from a human donor with classical Hodgkin lymphoma.

The genes are TRBV7-9 and TRBJ1-5; D is uncertain. CDR1 SEHNR and CDR2 FQNEAQ come from the germline V gene (reference sequence). The CDR3 runs to 14 residues. Trimming left V 2 bases short and J 11 bases short, with 16 bases between. CDR3 sequence: CASSLSEWSSAQHF. The CDR3 nucleotides are TGTGCCAGCAGCTTATCGGAGTGGTCCTCGGCCCAGCATTTT. Variable domain in full (rest from reference TRBV7-9 and TRBJ1-5): DTGVSQNPRHKITKRGQNVTFRCDPISEHNRLYWYRQTLGQGPEFLTYFQNEAQLEKSRLLSDRFSAERPKGSFSTLEIQRTEQGDSAMYLCASSLSEWSSAQHFGDGTRLSIL.

The chain is built from TRBV28 and TRBJ1-1; TRBD1 agrees at 7 bases. From germline, CDR1 is MDHEN and CDR2 SYDVKM. V shed 2 bases and J 5 bases; nucleotides not matched to a gene: 5. This CDR3 comprises 14 residues. The CDR3 bases are TGTGCCAGCAGTTTAAGGGGGCGCGGGACTGAAGCTTTCTTT. It yields the protein CASSLRGRGTEAFF.

The gene calls are TRBV11-2 and TRBJ1-6; tentative D call: TRBD1 (5 bases). Germline-derived CDR1 and CDR2 are SGHAT and FQNNGV. The CDR3 loop spans 14 amino acids. The germline V and J ends were trimmed by 1 base and 7 bases, with 8 bases remaining between them. CDR3 sequence reads: CASSLAGLNSPLHF. In DNA, the CDR3 is TGTGCCAGCAGCTTAGCAGGGCTCAATTCACCCCTCCACTTT.

The V call is TRBV15, the J call TRBJ2-7; D unresolved. CDR3 size: 17 residues. Trimming removed 0 bases at V and 3 bases at J, with 18 bases between. Per germline, CDR1 LNHNV and CDR2 YYDKDF (reference sequence). This CDR3 reads CATSRERRAAAIYEQYF. As DNA, the CDR3 is TGTGCCACCAGCAGAGAGCGTAGGGCTGCGGCCATCTACGAGCAGTACTTC.

The chain is built from TRBV4-1 and TRBJ2-7, with D possibly being TRBD1 (5 bases). V dropped 4 bases and J dropped 3 bases, with 10 bases sitting between them. CDR1 is MGHRA, CDR2 YSYEKL, per germline. The CDR3 sequence is 13 residues long. CDR3 in amino acids: CASSLEQVYEQYF. DNA for the CDR3: TGCGCCAGCAGCCTCGAACAGGTCTACGAGCAGTACTTC.

The chain carries TRBV2 and TRBJ2-2, with 8 bases fitting TRBD1. The V segment lost 8 bases and the J segment 5 bases; nucleotides outside the gene matches: 7. CDR1 is SNHLY and CDR2 is FYNNEI in the germline V gene. The CDR3 length is 14 residues. In DNA, the CDR3 is TGTGCCAGCGGCCCGACAGGGGCAACCGGGGAGCTGTTTTTT. Protein sequence: CASGPTGATGELFF.

The genes are TRBV30 and TRBJ2-7; D might be TRBD1 or TRBD2, each matching 5 bases. CDR1 is GTSNPN, CDR2 SVGIG, per germline (reference sequence). V dropped 5 bases and J dropped 4 bases, with 21 bases sitting between them. The CDR3 is made up of 15 amino acids. The CDR3 DNA reads TGTGCCTGGGACACCAGGGACCCCTATCCTTACGAGCAGTACTTC. Translated: CAWDTRDPYPYEQYF.

The chain has TRBV5-4 and TRBJ2-7; D tentatively reads TRBD1 or TRBD2 (6 bases each). The V end lost 0 bases, the J end lost 5 bases, and 15 bases lay between the germline ends. CDR1 is SGHNT, CDR2 YYREEE, per germline (reference sequence). CDR3 length: 15 amino acids. CDR3 in DNA: TGTGCCAGCAGCTTGGATGGGGGGCGCGGAAACGAGCAGTACTTC. Encoded protein: CASSLDGGRGNEQYF.

The table lists this clone with a few counts. The V gene is TRBV4-2, the J gene TRBJ2-7, with D possibly being TRBD2 (6 bases). Germline assignment: CDR1 LGHNA and CDR2 YNFKEQ. Between the trimmed V and J ends, which lost 0 bases and 3 bases, there was a span of 18 bases. CDR3 length equals 17 residues. CDR3 sequence (DNA): TGTGCCAGCAGCCAAGATAGTTGGGCTAGCGCTTACTACGAGCAGTACTTC. Its translation is CASSQDSWASAYYEQYF.